The source of this TCR beta chain is a study of cytomegalovirus exposure and HLA in healthy donors. PCR involved 60 Vbeta and 13 Jbeta primers. The assay was immunoSEQ multiplex PCR, and TCRdb's table has in-frame clones only and misses some. The sample has 110,000 to 150,000 clones, 80% seen once. The ends lost 4 bases at V and 5 bases at J; junction bases unmatched: 6. The CDR3 totals 14 residues. Germline loops: CDR1 MNHEY, CDR2 SMNVEV (reference sequence). The sequence was obtained from a man aged 40-49 years in good health and CMV-seronegative. Sequenced sample: PBMCs. The rearrangement uses TRBV27 and TRBJ1-1; 8 nucleotides line up with TRBD1. CDR3 nucleotide sequence: TGTGCCAGCAGTTCGACGGACAGGGTGACTGAAGCTTTCTTT. Amino acids: CASSSTDRVTEAFF.